The 13 T cell receptor beta chains presented below share a single source sample, sequenced in a study of cytomegalovirus exposure and HLA in healthy donors. The study ran its PCR with 60 Vbeta and 13 Jbeta primers. Data came from immunoSEQ multiplex PCR; TCRdb stores just in-frame clones and leaves some out. The table records more than 100,000 clones, under 90% of them present only once. The sample consisted of PBMCs. The receptors stem from a female donor in good health and CMV-seropositive.

V is TRBV6-5 and J is TRBJ2-5; D possibly corresponds to TRBD1 (5 bases). The closer fit of TRBJ2-7 to the DNA end suggests the J call may be wrong. The V gene's germline CDR1 is MNHEY and CDR2 SVGAGI. The CDR3 length is 15 residues. CDR3 amino acids: CASSYSTAPYYEQYF. The CDR3 coding sequence is TGTGCCAGCAGTTACTCGACAGCCCCATACTACGAGCAGTACTTC.

This clone is a singleton in its sample. The rearrangement joins TRBV20-1 to TRBJ1-1; a weak D match, TRBD1 (5 bases). CDR3 length: 11 residues. In germline, CDR1 is DFQATT, CDR2 SNEGSKA (reference sequence). CDR3 nucleotide sequence: TGCAGGCCCCGGGGGAGCACTGAAGCTTTCTTT. Translated: CRPRGSTEAFF.

The chain uses TRBV4-1 and TRBJ2-1; TRBD2 agrees at 13 bases. Germline V gene lookup returns CDR1 MGHRA and CDR2 YSYEKL. CDR3 length: 18 residues. After removal of 4 bases from V and 1 base from J, the junction contained 7 bases not matched to a gene. CDR3 sequence: CASSLGLAGSGSYNEQFF. The CDR3 nucleotides read TGCGCCAGCAGCCTGGGACTAGCGGGATCCGGATCCTACAATGAGCAGTTCTTC.

This chain joins TRBV2 and TRBJ1-2, with D tentatively TRBD1 (6 bases). The CDR3 is made up of 14 amino acids. V lost 8 bases and J 0 bases, leaving 13 bases between the germline ends. Looked up from germline, CDR1 is SNHLY and CDR2 is FYNNEI. The CDR3 is CASRAGAANYGYTF. The CDR3 region has the DNA TGTGCCAGCCGGGCGGGGGCCGCTAACTATGGCTACACCTTC.

This clone was recorded once. CDR3 amino acids: CATRRRTSGGKDTQYF. CDR3 bases: TGTGCCACCAGGCGAAGGACTAGCGGGGGGAAAGATACGCAGTATTTT. This chain links TRBV15 with TRBJ2-3, with TRBD2 matching over 14 bases. The CDR3 totals 16 residues. CDR1 LNHNV and CDR2 YYDKDF come from the germline V gene (reference sequence). Trimming removed 6 bases from V and 5 bases from J; junction bases left unmatched: 7.

The chain carries TRBV2 and TRBJ1-1, with a tentative D call TRBD1 (6 bases). This CDR3 comprises 14 residues. Between the trimmed V and J ends, which lost 5 bases and 1 base, there was a span of 11 bases. The germline gives CDR1 SNHLY, CDR2 FYNNEI. CDR3 sequence (DNA): TGTGCCAGCAGTCTCAGCAGGGGGAACACTGAAGCTTTCTTT. Protein sequence: CASSLSRGNTEAFF.

The V and J genes are TRBV25-1 and TRBJ2-1; D not certain. V was pared by 11 bases and J by 4 bases, with 12 bases between. There are 12 residues in the CDR3. Germline assignment: CDR1 MGHDK and CDR2 SYGVNS. The CDR3 DNA is TGTGCCGCAGCGCGCCGATACAATGAGCAGTTCTTC. This translates into CAAARRYNEQFF.

There are a few counts of this clone. The rearrangement joins TRBV7-2 to TRBJ2-7; a possible D gene is TRBD1 (5 bases). Germline assignment: CDR1 SGHTA and CDR2 FQGNSA. The CDR3 is made up of 13 amino acids. V was trimmed by 3 bases and J by 6 bases, leaving 12 bases between them. The CDR3, as DNA: TGTGCCAGCAGCTTGGATCAGGGTCGCGAGCAGTACTTC. This codes for CASSLDQGREQYF. Full variable domain (remainder filled in from reference TRBV7-2 and TRBJ2-7): GAGVSQSPSNKVTEKGKDVELRCDPISGHTALYWYRQSLGQGLEFLIYFQGNSAPDKSGLPSDRFSAERTGGSVSTLTIQRTQQEDSAVYLCASSLDQGREQYFGPGTRLTVT.

This clone showed up just a few times. This chain joins TRBV5-1 and TRBJ1-1; D not certain. CDR3 length equals 16 residues. Germline CDR1 SGHRS, CDR2 YFSETQ. The V and J ends lost 2 bases and 3 bases respectively, with 17 bases between them. The CDR3 sequence: CASSLGHGTGDTEAFF. In nucleotides, the CDR3 is TGCGCCAGCAGCTTAGGGCACGGTACCGGGGACACTGAAGCTTTCTTT. The full variable domain, in which reference TRBV5-1 and TRBJ1-1 provide the parts outside the CDR3, is KAGVTQTPRYLIKTRGQQVTLSCSPISGHRSVSWYQQTPGQGLQFLFEYFSETQRNKGNFPGRFSGRQFSNSRSEMNVSTLELGDSALYLCASSLGHGTGDTEAFFGQGTRLTVV.

Only one count was recorded for this clone. V and J are TRBV30 and TRBJ2-1; D gene ambiguous. The CDR3 covers 11 residues. Germline CDR1 reads GTSNPN; CDR2 reads SVGIG (reference sequence). Deletions cut 1 base from V and 6 bases from J, with 4 bases between. CDR3 DNA: TGTGCCTGGAGTGACGGCAATGAGCAGTTCTTC. Translation: CAWSDGNEQFF.

V gene TRBV7-6 combines with J gene TRBJ1-6, with D perhaps matching TRBD1 (5 bases). The CDR3 contains 15 residues. Between the trimmed V and J ends, which lost 1 base and 9 bases, there was a span of 13 bases. CDR1 and CDR2 (germline): SGHVS, FNYEAQ. This chain's CDR3 is CASSLVGQGFSPLHF. CDR3 coding DNA: TGTGCCAGCAGCTTAGTTGGCCAGGGATTTTCACCCCTCCACTTT.

This clone appeared once. The rearrangement links TRBV7-2 to TRBJ2-5; 7 nucleotides line up with TRBD2. The CDR3 is 16 residues long. The germline CDR1 and CDR2 sequences are SGHTA and FQGNSA. The junction had 13 bases not matched to a gene; V was cut back by 5 bases and J by 4 bases. CDR3 region: CASSPTRAGVGETQYF. CDR3 bases: TGTGCCAGCAGCCCCACCCGGGCGGGGGTTGGAGAGACCCAGTACTTC.

The chain uses TRBV6-5 and TRBJ1-2; D possibly corresponds to TRBD1 (5 bases). V lost 2 bases to trimming and J lost 5 bases, with 12 bases between them. This CDR3 has 14 amino acids. Germline values: CDR1 MNHEY, CDR2 SVGAGI. The CDR3 spells CASSYRGSQYGYTF. DNA of the CDR3: TGTGCCAGCAGTTACAGGGGAAGCCAATATGGCTACACCTTC.